The 20 T cell receptor beta chains reported below all come from one sample, sequenced in a study of OX40 agonist ivuxolimab in advanced cancers. The assay was immunoSEQ multiplex PCR, and TCRdb's table has in-frame clones only and misses some. The sample yields 50,000 or so clones, around 89% seen once. The sequencing here drew on CD4+ or CD8+ T cells sorted from blood, taken in a trial of the OX40 agonist ivuxolimab. The receptor set was obtained from an adult with an advanced solid tumor such as melanoma, head and neck, liver or kidney cancer.

The chain links TRBV7-9 to TRBJ2-1; D perhaps matches TRBD2 (5 bases). The CDR3 runs 12 residues. Trimming removed 5 bases at V and 10 bases at J, with 12 bases between. From germline, CDR1 is SEHNR and CDR2 FQNEAQ (reference sequence). CDR3 protein: CASSMDSREQFF. The CDR3 region has the DNA TGTGCCAGCAGCATGGACTCTAGGGAGCAGTTCTTC. Full variable domain (remainder filled in from reference TRBV7-9 and TRBJ2-1): DTGVSQNPRHKITKRGQNVTFRCDPISEHNRLYWYRQTLGQGPEFLTYFQNEAQLEKSRLLSDRFSAERPKGSFSTLEIQRTEQGDSAMYLCASSMDSREQFFGPGTRLTVL.

The V call is TRBV15, the J call TRBJ2-1; D might be TRBD2 (6 bases). Germline lookup yields CDR1 LNHNV and CDR2 YYDKDF (reference sequence). CDR3 length equals 12 residues. V was pared by 5 bases and J by 9 bases, with 11 bases between. This chain's CDR3 is CATSLEEGEQFF. Here the CDR3 DNA reads TGTGCCACCAGCCTAGAGGAGGGTGAGCAGTTCTTC.

The genes are TRBV10-3 and TRBJ2-7; D assignment may be TRBD1 or TRBD2 (5 bases each). V was trimmed by 10 bases and J by 7 bases, leaving 17 bases between them. Germline V lookup: CDR1 ENHRY, CDR2 SYGVKD. This CDR3 comprises 12 residues. The chain's CDR3 is CASIRDPEEQYF. CDR3 nucleotide sequence: TGTGCCAGTATCCGGGACCCCGAGGAGCAGTACTTC.

V gene TRBV14 combines with J gene TRBJ2-7; no clear D gene. Trimming stripped 5 bases from V and 3 bases from J, with 8 bases between. CDR3 length: 12 residues. Germline loops: CDR1 SGHDN, CDR2 FVKESK. CDR3 DNA: TGTGCCAGCAGCGGTAAACTCTACGAGCAGTACTTC. It specifies CASSGKLYEQYF.

This sequence joins TRBV7-9 and TRBJ2-2, with D perhaps TRBD1 or TRBD2 (5 bases each). This CDR3 spans 16 amino acids. Trimming cost V 4 bases and J 3 bases, with 15 bases left between them. Germline V gene sequence: CDR1 SEHNR, CDR2 FQNEAQ (reference sequence). This CDR3 is CASSSPRGADTGELFF. Written as DNA, the CDR3 is TGTGCCAGCAGCTCCCCGAGGGGTGCGGACACCGGGGAGCTGTTTTTT. The complete variable domain, with remaining parts taken from reference TRBV7-9 and TRBJ2-2, reads DTGVSQNPRHKITKRGQNVTFRCDPISEHNRLYWYRQTLGQGPEFLTYFQNEAQLEKSRLLSDRFSAERPKGSFSTLEIQRTEQGDSAMYLCASSSPRGADTGELFFGEGSRLTVL.

This chain joins TRBV7-7 and TRBJ2-7; no clear D gene. Deletions cut 3 bases from V and 2 bases from J, with 8 bases between. This CDR3 region has 13 residues. Germline V gene lookup returns CDR1 SSHAT and CDR2 FNYEAQ (reference sequence). Here the CDR3 reads CASSFGETYEQYF. DNA of the CDR3: TGTGCCAGCAGCTTTGGAGAAACCTACGAGCAGTACTTC.

The chain has TRBV4-1 and TRBJ2-3; D is undetermined. The V end lost 2 bases, the J end lost 4 bases, and 4 bases lay between the germline ends. CDR3 length equals 12 residues. From germline, CDR1 is MGHRA and CDR2 YSYEKL. Here the CDR3 reads CASSQKSDTQYF. CDR3 coding DNA: TGCGCCAGCAGCCAAAAATCAGATACGCAGTATTTT.

This clone was seen a handful of times. The rearrangement links TRBV2 to TRBJ1-5; D remains ambiguous. There are 15 residues in the CDR3. V was trimmed by 7 bases and J by 4 bases, leaving 17 bases between them. Germline V gene data show CDR1 as SNHLY and CDR2 as FYNNEI. CDR3 nucleotides: TGTGCCAGCATAGGTACCGGGGAACCGAATCAGCCCCAGCATTTT. Translation gives CASIGTGEPNQPQHF.

The V and J genes are TRBV7-2 and TRBJ2-1, with TRBD2 identical over 8 bases. Trimming at V came to 6 bases and at J to 3 bases, leaving 10 bases not matched to a gene. There are 16 residues in the CDR3. Germline V gene sequence: CDR1 SGHTA, CDR2 FQGNSA. The CDR3: CASSFSGVRGYNEQFF. The CDR3 nucleotides read TGTGCCAGCAGTTTTAGCGGGGTAAGGGGCTACAATGAGCAGTTCTTC.

The genes are TRBV19 and TRBJ1-1; D is uncertain. Trimming left V 0 bases short and J 6 bases short, with 8 bases between. The CDR3 sequence is 13 residues long. CDR1 LNHDA and CDR2 SQIVND come from the germline V gene (reference sequence). The CDR3 sequence: CASSIEPNSEAFF. CDR3 DNA: TGTGCCAGTAGTATAGAACCTAACTCTGAAGCTTTCTTT. Drawing the rest from reference TRBV19 and TRBJ1-1, the complete variable domain is DGGITQSPKYLFRKEGQNVTLSCEQNLNHDAMYWYRQDPGQGLRLIYYSQIVNDFQKGDIAEGYSVSREKKESFPLTVTSAQKNPTAFYLCASSIEPNSEAFFGQGTRLTVV.

The chain joins TRBV7-9 to TRBJ1-6; 8 bases agree with TRBD1. The CDR3 covers 16 residues. V was pared by 5 bases and J by 7 bases, with 10 bases of the junction left unmatched. Germline V gives CDR1 SEHNR, CDR2 FQNEAQ (reference sequence). Written as DNA, the CDR3 is TGTGCCAGCAGCGGAGGGGGGGGACAGGAAAATTCACCCCTCCACTTT. Residues: CASSGGGGQENSPLHF. Supplemented by reference TRBV7-9 and TRBJ1-6, the full variable domain reads DTGVSQNPRHKITKRGQNVTFRCDPISEHNRLYWYRQTLGQGPEFLTYFQNEAQLEKSRLLSDRFSAERPKGSFSTLEIQRTEQGDSAMYLCASSGGGGQENSPLHFGNGTRLTVT.

The V and J genes are TRBV2 and TRBJ1-5; perhaps TRBD1 as D (5 bases). Germline CDR1 SNHLY, CDR2 FYNNEI. Trimming stripped 4 bases from V and 3 bases from J, with 13 bases between. This CDR3 comprises 15 residues. CDR3 in amino acids: CASSAGDAFNQPQHF. CDR3 nucleotide sequence: TGTGCCAGCAGTGCGGGGGATGCTTTCAATCAGCCCCAGCATTTT. Together with reference TRBV2 and TRBJ1-5, the CDR3 gives the full variable domain: EPEVTQTPSHQVTQMGQEVILRCVPISNHLYFYWYRQILGQKVEFLVSFYNNEISEKSEIFDDQFSVERPDGSNFTLKIRSTKLEDSAMYFCASSAGDAFNQPQHFGDGTRLSIL.

The V and J genes are TRBV11-2 and TRBJ2-7; 8 bases match TRBD2. Trimming cost V 0 bases and J 3 bases; bases outside gene matches: 4. CDR1 SGHAT and CDR2 FQNNGV come from the germline V gene. The CDR3 covers 15 residues. CDR3 nucleotides: TGTGCCAGCAGCTTAGAAGCGGGAGACCTCTACGAGCAGTACTTC. Residues: CASSLEAGDLYEQYF.

The gene calls are TRBV27 and TRBJ1-4; TRBD1 matches 7 bases. J lost 8 bases, V lost 6 bases, and 3 bases had no gene match. The V gene's germline CDR1 is MNHEY and CDR2 SMNVEV (reference sequence). This CDR3 has 12 residues. The CDR3 coding sequence is TGTGCCAGCAGGACAGGGTGGGAAAAACTGTTTTTT. Translating gives CASRTGWEKLFF. Looking up the rest from reference TRBV27 and TRBJ1-4 gives the full variable domain: EAQVTQNPRYLITVTGKKLTVTCSQNMNHEYMSWYRQDPGLGLRQIYYSMNVEVTDKGDVPEGYKVSRKEKRNFPLILESPSPNQTSLYFCASRTGWEKLFFGSGTQLSVL.

This clone was detected only a few times. The chain carries TRBV5-1 and TRBJ1-1, with a possible D match to TRBD1 (5 bases). The CDR3 runs 13 residues. Germline-derived CDR1 and CDR2 are SGHRS and YFSETQ. V was pared by 0 bases and J by 3 bases, with 6 bases between. This chain's CDR3 is CASSLEGHTEAFF. CDR3 DNA sequence: TGCGCCAGCAGCTTGGAGGGGCACACTGAAGCTTTCTTT.

The chain links TRBV5-1 to TRBJ1-1, with D possibly TRBD1 on 5 matching bases. V lost 3 bases and J lost 5, with 11 bases in between. The length of the CDR3 is 13 residues. Germline V gene lookup returns CDR1 SGHRS and CDR2 YFSETQ. CDR3 in amino acids: CASSYAGSTEAFF. CDR3 coding DNA: TGCGCCAGCAGCTATGCAGGGAGTACTGAAGCTTTCTTT.

The chain joins TRBV2 to TRBJ2-7, with TRBD2 identical over 9 bases. Germline V gene sequence: CDR1 SNHLY, CDR2 FYNNEI. This CDR3 comprises 16 residues. The ends lost 4 bases at V and 3 bases at J; junction bases unmatched: 10. The CDR3 bases are TGTGCCAGCAGTGGGATCGCGACTAGCGGCCTCTACGAGCAGTACTTC. Translation gives CASSGIATSGLYEQYF.

In this sample, this clone turned up once. The chain joins TRBV7-6 to TRBJ2-6, with TRBD1 identical over 8 bases. The CDR3 covers 19 residues. The V segment lost 1 base and the J segment 7 bases; nucleotides outside the gene matches: 15. Germline V gives CDR1 SGHVS, CDR2 FNYEAQ. CDR3 DNA sequence: TGTGCCAGCAGCTTAGACGCCCCGGGACAGGCCCTAAAAGCCAACGTCCTGACTTTC. Its protein product is CASSLDAPGQALKANVLTF. The variable domain in full, with the rest retrieved from reference TRBV7-6 and TRBJ2-6, is GAGVSQSPRYKVTKRGQDVALRCDPISGHVSLYWYRQALGQGPEFLTYFNYEAQQDKSGLPNDRFSAERPEGSISTLTIQRTEQRDSAMYRCASSLDAPGQALKANVLTFGAGSRLTVL.

The chain links TRBV30 to TRBJ2-7, with D uncertain. Germline V gives CDR1 GTSNPN, CDR2 SVGIG (reference sequence). The CDR3 contains 13 residues. With 4 bases removed from V and 6 bases from J, the gap between germline ends came to 16 bases. CDR3 sequence: CAWTGLRPLEQYF. The CDR3 bases are TGTGCCTGGACGGGCCTAAGACCCCTCGAGCAGTACTTC.

The chain recombines TRBV28 with TRBJ1-2; unclear D gene. Trimming removed 6 bases from V and 5 bases from J, with 16 bases in between. The CDR3 runs to 14 residues. From germline, CDR1 is MDHEN and CDR2 SYDVKM. CDR3 in amino acids: CASSPPIMIYGYTF. CDR3 DNA: TGTGCCAGCAGCCCGCCAATTATGATTTATGGCTACACCTTC.